This TCR beta chain was recovered during a study of metastatic and nonmetastatic thyroid tumors. Study in general: The comparison covered peripheral blood and tumor or nodule tissue in malignant and benign thyroid patients. Study-level points and caveats: Reported TCR beta diversity, measured in blood and tumor, was significantly higher for malignant thyroid tumors than for benign nodules.

The CDR3 sequence is 15 residues long. Trimming removed 3 bases at V and 1 base at J, with 12 bases between. Looked up from germline, CDR1 is MRHNA and CDR2 is SNTAGT. In this sample, this clone turned up many times. Its antigen is currently unknown. Prior to thyroid surgery, none of the patients had received any treatment. TCRdb called clones again from the PCR reads with MiXCR. The sample has 60,000 to 75,000 clones, approximately 4.1% seen once. The chain couples TRBV6-4 to TRBJ2-5; no clear D gene. The sample was blood. This sequence originates from a female donor with papillary thyroid cancer or a benign thyroid nodule (not recorded which). Some clones in this sample may be carry-over from other donors' samples. In nucleotides, the CDR3 is TGTGCCAGCAGTGATAAGGAGCGATCCCAAGAGACCCAGTACTTC. Its protein is CASSDKERSQETQYF.